This T cell receptor (beta chain) was recovered during a study of PD-1 and CTLA-4 blockade in melanoma. TCRdb's table, derived via immunoSEQ multiplex PCR, lists solely in-frame clones and lacks some. Here the sample spans some 7,100 clones, about 80% being singletons. V lost 3 bases, J lost 3 bases, and 3 bases lay in between. CDR3 size: 11 residues. The germline V gene has CDR1 SNHLY and CDR2 FYNNEI. The TCR was taken from a human donor with melanoma. The rearrangement uses TRBV2 and TRBJ2-7; D unclear. Sequenced here: CD8+ T cells from peripheral blood, sampled before anti-PD-1 treatment. In DNA form, the CDR3 reads TGTGCCAGCAGTGACAGCTACGAGCAGTACTTC. Its translation is CASSDSYEQYF.